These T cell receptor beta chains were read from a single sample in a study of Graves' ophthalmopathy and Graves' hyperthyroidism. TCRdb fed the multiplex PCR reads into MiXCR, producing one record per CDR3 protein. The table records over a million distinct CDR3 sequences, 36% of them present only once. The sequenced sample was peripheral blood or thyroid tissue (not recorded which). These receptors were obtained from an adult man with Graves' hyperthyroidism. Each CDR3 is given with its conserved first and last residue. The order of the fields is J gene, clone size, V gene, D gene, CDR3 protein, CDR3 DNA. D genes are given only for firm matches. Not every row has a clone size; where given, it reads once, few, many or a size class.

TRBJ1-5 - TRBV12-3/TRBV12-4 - CASSINPEQPQHF TGTGCCAGCAGTATCAACCCGGAACAGCCCCAGCATTTT
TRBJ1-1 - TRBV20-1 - CSAPRGDEAFF TGCAGTGCCCCGAGGGGAGATGAAGCTTTCTTT
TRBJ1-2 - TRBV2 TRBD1 CASSVARLRDRDHYGYTF TGTGCCAGCAGCGTTGCGAGGTTGCGGGACAGAGATCACTATGGCTACACCTTC
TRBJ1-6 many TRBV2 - CASSESRDKNSPLHF TGTGCCAGCAGTGAATCCCGGGACAAAAATTCACCCCTCCACTTT
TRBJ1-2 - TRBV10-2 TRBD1 CASSEPGQGTYGYTF TGCGCCAGCAGTGAGCCGGGACAGGGGACATATGGCTACACCTTC
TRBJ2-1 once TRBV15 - CATSNADGQIEQFF TGTGCCACCAGCAACGCCGATGGACAGATTGAGCAGTTCTTC
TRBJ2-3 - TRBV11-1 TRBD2 CASTRLGGGATDTQYF TGTGCCAGCACCCGGCTTGGCGGGGGGGCTACAGATACGCAGTATTTT
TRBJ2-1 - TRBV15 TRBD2 CATSRLAGPEQFF TGTGCCACCAGCCGCCTAGCGGGACCTGAGCAGTTCTTC
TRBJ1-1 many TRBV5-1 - CASSLAEETEAFF TGCGCCAGCAGCTTGGCCGAAGAAACTGAAGCTTTCTTT
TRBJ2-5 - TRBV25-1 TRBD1 CASSTRQGGTQYF TGTGCCAGCAGTACAAGACAGGGTGGGACCCAGTACTTC
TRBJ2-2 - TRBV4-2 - CASSQEDIPNTGELFF TGTGCCAGCAGCCAAGAGGACATCCCGAACACCGGGGAGCTGTTTTTT
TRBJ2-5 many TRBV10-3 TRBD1 CAISSRQGQETQYF TGTGCCATCAGTTCACGACAGGGGCAAGAGACCCAGTACTTC
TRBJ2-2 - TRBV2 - CASIPSGEELFF TGTGCCAGCATTCCTTCGGGGGAGGAGCTGTTTTTT
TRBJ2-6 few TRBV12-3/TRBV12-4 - CASSLSGVGFVGANVLTF TGTGCCAGCAGTTTATCGGGAGTAGGTTTCGTTGGGGCCAACGTCCTGACTTTC
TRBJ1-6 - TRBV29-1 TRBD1 CSVLRTGYNSPLHF TGCAGCGTCCTCCGGACAGGGTATAATTCACCCCTCCACTTT
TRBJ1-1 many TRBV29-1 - CSVGDPNTEAFF TGCAGCGTTGGGGACCCGAACACTGAAGCTTTCTTT
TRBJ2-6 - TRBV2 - CASSGEGDNVLTF TGTGCCAGCAGTGGGGAGGGGGACAACGTCCTGACTTTC
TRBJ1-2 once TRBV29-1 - CSGQDGGYGYTF TGCAGCGGGCAGGACGGGGGCTATGGCTACACCTTC
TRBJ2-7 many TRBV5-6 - CASSPGTIEQYF TGTGCCAGCAGCCCCGGGACAATCGAGCAGTACTTC
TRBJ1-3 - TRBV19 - CASSMFSPMSSGNTIYF TGTGCCAGTAGTATGTTCTCGCCAATGAGCTCTGGAAACACCATATATTTT
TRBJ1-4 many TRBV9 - CASSESAGTNEKLFF TGTGCCAGCAGCGAGTCCGCAGGGACTAATGAAAAACTGTTTTTT
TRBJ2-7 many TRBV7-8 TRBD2 CASSSVLGGGANEQYF TGTGCCAGCAGCTCCGTCTTAGGCGGGGGGGCCAACGAGCAGTACTTC
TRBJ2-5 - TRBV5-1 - CASSLYGAPGGETQYF TGCGCCAGCAGCTTGTATGGCGCCCCGGGCGGGGAGACCCAGTACTTC
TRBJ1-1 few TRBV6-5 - CASRPRQAGGAFF TGTGCCAGCAGACCGAGACAGGCCGGAGGAGCTTTCTTT
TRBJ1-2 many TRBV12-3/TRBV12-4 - CASSLRVQNYGYTF TGTGCCAGCAGTTTAAGGGTTCAGAACTATGGCTACACCTTC
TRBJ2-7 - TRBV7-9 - CASSLDGSPYGQYF TGTGCCAGCAGCTTAGATGGGAGCCCCTACGGGCAGTACTTC
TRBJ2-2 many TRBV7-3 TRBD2 CASSPQAGGMFGELFF TGTGCCAGCAGCCCTCAAGCGGGAGGGATGTTCGGGGAGCTGTTTTTT
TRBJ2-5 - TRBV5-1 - CASSNRPTGEGGNTEETQYF TGCGCCAGCAGCAATCGCCCCACGGGCGAGGGGGGGAACACTGAAGAGACCCAGTACTTC
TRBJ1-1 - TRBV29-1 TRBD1 CSVEDRDRYNTEAFF TGCAGCGTTGAAGATCGGGACAGATATAACACTGAAGCTTTCTTT
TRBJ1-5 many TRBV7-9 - CASSRRPGVNQPQHF TGTGCCAGCAGCCGGCGCCCGGGGGTCAATCAGCCCCAGCATTTT
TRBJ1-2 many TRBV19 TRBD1 CASSQIGQGYGYTF TGTGCCAGTAGTCAAATCGGACAGGGTTATGGCTACACCTTC
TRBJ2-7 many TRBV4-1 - CASSQGARYEQYF TGCGCCAGCAGCCAAGGGGCCCGTTACGAGCAGTACTTC
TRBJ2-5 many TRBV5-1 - CASRGLGTLETQYF TGCGCCAGCAGAGGTTTGGGGACACTAGAGACCCAGTACTTC
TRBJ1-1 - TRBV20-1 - CSARDAANTEAFF TGCAGTGCTAGAGATGCGGCGAACACTGAAGCTTTCTTT
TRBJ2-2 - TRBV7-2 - CASSLAHPGELFF TGTGCCAGCAGCTTAGCCCACCCCGGGGAGCTGTTTTTT
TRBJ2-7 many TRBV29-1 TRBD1 CSVERDRGSEQYF TGCAGCGTTGAAAGGGACAGGGGGTCCGAGCAGTACTTC
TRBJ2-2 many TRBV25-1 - CASSEGASSNTGELFF TGTGCCAGCAGTGAAGGCGCCAGTTCGAACACCGGGGAGCTGTTTTTT
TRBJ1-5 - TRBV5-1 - CASSLNPRGEGNQPQHF TGCGCCAGCAGCTTGAACCCGAGGGGCGAGGGCAATCAGCCCCAGCATTTT
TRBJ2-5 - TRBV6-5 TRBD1 CASSPVVTGQETQYF TGTGCCAGCAGCCCCGTCGTGACAGGGCAAGAGACCCAGTACTTC
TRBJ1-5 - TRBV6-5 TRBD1 CASTPGTGGSNQPQHF TGTGCCAGCACCCCGGGGACAGGGGGTAGCAATCAGCCCCAGCATTTT
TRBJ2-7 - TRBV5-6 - CASSLPPSEQYF TGTGCCAGCAGCCTCCCGCCAAGCGAGCAGTACTTC
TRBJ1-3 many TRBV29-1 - CSVVKELGNTIYF TGCAGCGTTGTAAAGGAGTTAGGAAACACCATATATTTT